This T cell receptor (beta chain) is from a study of CD8 T cells in ankylosing spondylitis. Researchers built TCR beta libraries using quantitative 5'-RACE with molecular barcodes. TCRdb itself ran the 5' RACE reads through MiXCR, one entry per CDR3 protein. The sample has about 360,000 distinct CDR3 sequences; approximately 15% are singletons. The CDR3 sequence is 14 residues long. Germline V gene data show CDR1 as SQVTM and CDR2 as ANQGSEA. The V and J ends lost 1 base and 5 bases, in that order; junction bases with no gene match: 6. This clonotype was sampled from a male donor with ankylosing spondylitis or in good health (not recorded which). Material for sequencing was blood, either unsorted or a sorted T cell fraction (not recorded which). V and J are TRBV29-1 and TRBJ1-1; 8 bases are shared with TRBD1. The CDR3 sequence: CSVEGRQGPTEAFF. The CDR3 DNA follows: TGCAGCGTTGAAGGACGACAGGGGCCGACTGAAGCTTTCTTT. Combining the CDR3 with reference TRBV29-1 and TRBJ1-1 gives the whole variable domain SAVISQKPSRDICQRGTSLTIQCQVDSQVTMMFWYRQQPGQSLTLIATANQGSEATYESGFVIDKFPISRPNLTFSTLTVSNMSPEDSSIYLCSVEGRQGPTEAFFGQGTRLTVV.